The T cell receptor beta chain under discussion was sequenced for a study of Ad26.COV2.S vaccination and SARS-CoV-2 variants. The overall study: By the intramuscular route, Ad26.COV2.S was given once, or twice 56 days apart. The study's findings and limits: Considerable breadth of spike-specific CD8+ and CD4+ T cell responses has reportedly been documented following vaccination. Participants given vaccine showed non-spike TCR breadth similar to that of placebo recipients.

The repertoire was sequenced with immunoSEQ multiplex PCR; TCRdb's copy has only in-frame clones and lacks some. This table holds roughly 320,000 clones, approximately 86% found once. Treatment in this sample: 15 to 20 received Ad26.COV2.S at low or high dose, single or two shots; five or six received placebo; per-sample allocation not given. After the first vaccine or placebo injection, samples were drawn on day 63. Comment on this clone: Its cognate antigen is unknown.

V was cut by 7 bases and J by 4 bases, with 11 bases left in between. There are 13 residues in the CDR3. The receptor was derived from a person between 18 and 65 years old who received the Ad26.COV2.S COVID-19 vaccine or a placebo. The chain is built from TRBV12-3 or TRBV12-4 and TRBJ1-5, with D unclear. The starting material was peripheral blood, obtained in a trial of Ad26.COV2.S vaccine versus placebo. The DNA of the CDR3 is TGTGCCAGCACCCTGGTACCTAATCAGCCCCAGCATTTT. Its translation: CASTLVPNQPQHF.